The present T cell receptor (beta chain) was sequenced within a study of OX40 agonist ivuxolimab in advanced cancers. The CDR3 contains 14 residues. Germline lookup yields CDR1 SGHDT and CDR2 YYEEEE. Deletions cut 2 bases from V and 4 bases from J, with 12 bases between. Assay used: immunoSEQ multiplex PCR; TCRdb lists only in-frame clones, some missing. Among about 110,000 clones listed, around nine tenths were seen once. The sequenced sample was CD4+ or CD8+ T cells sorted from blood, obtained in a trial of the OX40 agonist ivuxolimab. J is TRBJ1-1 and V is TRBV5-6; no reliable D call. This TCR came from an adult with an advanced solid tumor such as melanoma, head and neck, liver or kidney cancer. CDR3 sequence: CASSLLGPGTEAFF. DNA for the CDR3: TGTGCCAGCAGCTTACTTGGGCCGGGCACTGAAGCTTTCTTT.